This TCR beta chain is drawn from a study of T cell changes during pregnancy in multiple sclerosis. Germline CDR1 reads MNHEY; CDR2 reads SVGAGI. CDR3 size: 14 residues. Trimming took 6 bases from V and 13 from J; bases not matched to a gene: 11. Only in-frame clones appear in the TCRdb table, and some are missing; sequencing was by immunoSEQ multiplex PCR. Altogether roughly 35,000 clones are present, approximately 85% being singletons, with the ten largest covering around 1.2%. The sequencing used CD4+ T cells from peripheral blood mononuclear cells, collected before pregnancy. V and J are TRBV6-5 and TRBJ2-1, with 11 bases aligning to TRBD2. The TCR sequence derives from a female donor with multiple sclerosis, enrolled in a pregnancy study. DNA for the CDR3: TGTGCCAGCAGCCCCTTGGTAGCGGGAGGGTTACAGTTCTTC. It translates to CASSPLVAGGLQFF.